The next 32 T cell receptor beta chains were all read from a single sample in a study of blood T cell repertoires in COVID-19. TCRdb keeps only in-frame clones here, not all; method: immunoSEQ multiplex PCR. The table has 40,000 to 50,000 clones, more than 75% seen once. The specimen sequenced was peripheral blood. Receptors originate from a man aged 65 to 85 with active COVID-19.

The chain recombines TRBV5-8 with TRBJ2-1; D is perhaps TRBD2 (6 bases). The V end lost 4 bases, the J end lost 8 bases, and 19 bases lay between the germline ends. The CDR3 extends over 15 amino acids. In germline, CDR1 is SGHTS, CDR2 YDEGEE. The CDR3 loop is CASSPRDLRAHEQFF. CDR3 DNA sequence: TGTGCCAGCAGCCCCCGGGACTTACGGGCCCATGAGCAGTTCTTC.

V is TRBV6-1 and J is TRBJ1-5; D not certain. Per germline, CDR1 MNHNS and CDR2 SASEGT. The CDR3 length is 15 residues. V lost 1 base to trimming and J lost 5 bases, with 12 bases between them. The CDR3 bases are TGTGCCAGCAGTGAAGTGTTCAGACATTATCAGCCCCAGCATTTT. Encoded protein: CASSEVFRHYQPQHF.

This clone showed up just a few times. The J gene is TRBJ2-5, the V gene TRBV4-3, with a possible D match to TRBD2 (5 bases). The V end lost 2 bases, the J end lost 7 bases, and 17 bases lay between the germline ends. CDR3 size: 15 residues. Germline V gene data show CDR1 as LGHNA and CDR2 as YSLEER. CDR3 amino acids: CASSQNARAAGTQYF. The CDR3 DNA is TGCGCCAGCAGCCAAAACGCCAGAGCCGCGGGGACCCAGTACTTC.

V is TRBV28 and J is TRBJ2-7; D may be TRBD1 (6 bases). The V end was cut by 7 bases, the J end by 5 bases, with 15 bases between. CDR3 size: 13 residues. Germline CDR1 is MDHEN and CDR2 is SYDVKM. In DNA form, the CDR3 reads TGTGCCAGCACCCCCGTGGGGGCCGACGAGCAGTACTTC. This translates into CASTPVGADEQYF.

The chain links TRBV4-2 to TRBJ2-5; D perhaps matches TRBD2 (6 bases). The V and J ends lost 0 bases and 5 bases respectively, with 16 bases between them. CDR3 length: 16 residues. Germline-derived CDR1 and CDR2 are LGHNA and YNFKEQ. In nucleotides, the CDR3 is TGTGCCAGCAGCCAAGAAGACGGGGGAGAACGGGAGACCCAGTACTTC. This sequence encodes CASSQEDGGERETQYF.

J is TRBJ2-1 and V is TRBV6-5, with 8 positions matching TRBD2. CDR1 is MNHEY and CDR2 is SVGAGI in the germline V gene. With V trimmed by 2 bases and J by 4 bases, 7 bases remained unmatched. The CDR3 loop spans 16 amino acids. DNA for the CDR3: TGTGCCAGCAGTTACACAAGCGGGAGCGGTTACAATGAGCAGTTCTTC. Its protein is CASSYTSGSGYNEQFF.

This rearrangement joins TRBV7-9 to TRBJ2-7, with 11 bases identical to TRBD2. CDR1 and CDR2 (germline): SEHNR, FQNEAQ (reference sequence). Germline trimming cut 0 bases from V and 6 bases from J; bases unmatched to any gene: 1. CDR3 length: 14 amino acids. The CDR3 loop reads CASSLASGGVEQYF. The CDR3 DNA reads TGTGCCAGCAGCTTAGCTAGCGGGGGGGTCGAGCAGTACTTC. The variable domain in full, with the rest retrieved from reference TRBV7-9 and TRBJ2-7, is DTGVSQNPRHKITKRGQNVTFRCDPISEHNRLYWYRQTLGQGPEFLTYFQNEAQLEKSRLLSDRFSAERPKGSFSTLEIQRTEQGDSAMYLCASSLASGGVEQYFGPGTRLTVT.

The chain uses TRBV15 and TRBJ2-7, with D hard to call. This CDR3 region has 16 residues. CDR1 and CDR2 (germline): LNHNV, YYDKDF (reference sequence). V lost 0 bases, J lost 2 bases, and 14 bases lay in between. The CDR3: CATSRDFGGYPYEQYF. The DNA of the CDR3 is TGTGCCACCAGCAGAGATTTTGGCGGCTACCCCTACGAGCAGTACTTC. Drawing the rest from reference TRBV15 and TRBJ2-7, the complete variable domain is DAMVIQNPRYQVTQFGKPVTLSCSQTLNHNVMYWYQQKSSQAPKLLFHYYDKDFNNEADTPDNFQSRRPNTSFCFLDIRSPGLGDTAMYLCATSRDFGGYPYEQYFGPGTRLTVT.

This clone was detected a few times. The rearrangement joins TRBV7-3 to TRBJ2-2; D unresolved. Trimming shortened V by 5 bases and J by 0 bases, and 10 bases separated the two germline ends. Looked up from germline, CDR1 is SGHTA and CDR2 is FQGTGA. This CDR3 spans 15 amino acids. The CDR3 region is CASSPRGPNTGELFF. As DNA, the CDR3 is TGTGCCAGCAGCCCGCGAGGCCCGAACACCGGGGAGCTGTTTTTT.

The chain carries TRBV27 and TRBJ1-5; 7 nucleotides match TRBD1. CDR1 and CDR2 (germline): MNHEY, SMNVEV (reference sequence). The V segment lost 5 bases and the J segment 4 bases; nucleotides outside the gene matches: 5. The CDR3 loop spans 14 amino acids. The DNA of the CDR3 is TGTGCCAGCAGTCCGGGACAGTGGAATCAGCCCCAGCATTTT. Protein sequence: CASSPGQWNQPQHF.

This chain links TRBV5-3 with TRBJ1-4, with 8 bases matching TRBD1. TRBV5-3 is classed as an ORF, of uncertain function. This CDR3 has 18 amino acids. The V and J ends lost 2 bases and 3 bases, in that order; junction bases with no gene match: 12. The CDR3 bases are TGTGCCAGAAGCTTCGGTCAGGGGGCGAGGTGGTCTAATGAAAAACTGTTTTTT. Translation gives CARSFGQGARWSNEKLFF.

The rearrangement joins TRBV27 to TRBJ2-3, with TRBD2 as a possible D gene (6 bases). CDR3 length: 15 residues. From germline, CDR1 is MNHEY and CDR2 SMNVEV (reference sequence). The germline V and J ends were trimmed by 6 bases and 0 bases, with 13 bases remaining between them. In DNA, the CDR3 is TGTGCCAGCAGATGGGGCGGGGACAGCACAGATACGCAGTATTTT. Translation: CASRWGGDSTDTQYF.

The chain couples TRBV7-2 to TRBJ1-6; unclear D gene. Germline CDR1 SGHTA, CDR2 FQGNSA. Deletions cut 0 bases from V and 5 bases from J, with 5 bases between. This CDR3 region has 14 residues. The CDR3 nucleotides are TGTGCCAGCAGCTTAGCTGGCAATAATTCACCCCTCCACTTT. Translating gives CASSLAGNNSPLHF.

This chain uses TRBV6-5 with TRBJ2-7; TRBD2 agrees at 14 bases. CDR1 MNHEY and CDR2 SVGAGI come from the germline V gene. Unmatched junction bases numbered 6, after V lost 5 bases and J lost 6 bases. The CDR3 is made up of 15 amino acids. Here the CDR3 reads CASSQGTSGRGEQYF. The CDR3 DNA is TGTGCCAGCAGTCAGGGGACTAGCGGGAGAGGCGAGCAGTACTTC.

The chain has TRBV19 and TRBJ2-1, with TRBD1 matching 7 bases. V lost 0 bases and J lost 1; bases outside the gene matches: 6. This CDR3 has 17 residues. Germline assignment: CDR1 LNHDA and CDR2 SQIVND (reference sequence). The DNA of the CDR3 is TGTGCCAGTAGTATAGAAGGGCACAGGGGATCCTACAATGAGCAGTTCTTC. As protein: CASSIEGHRGSYNEQFF.

This rearrangement joins TRBV5-1 to TRBJ2-7; TRBD2 aligns across 8 bases. Trimming removed 0 bases from V and 0 bases from J; junction bases left unmatched: 2. The length of the CDR3 is 15 residues. Germline loops: CDR1 SGHRS, CDR2 YFSETQ. The CDR3 protein is CASSLGLAGSYEQYF. The CDR3 bases are TGCGCCAGCAGCTTGGGCCTAGCGGGCTCCTACGAGCAGTACTTC.

This rearrangement joins TRBV7-9 to TRBJ2-1; TRBD1 matches 9 bases. With 1 base clipped from V and 6 bases from J, the junction kept 4 bases outside the gene matches. Germline V gene sequence: CDR1 SEHNR, CDR2 FQNEAQ (reference sequence). This CDR3 spans 15 amino acids. The chain's CDR3 is CASSLGTGVINEQFF. The CDR3 region has the DNA TGTGCCAGCAGCTTAGGGACAGGGGTTATCAATGAGCAGTTCTTC.

This chain links TRBV7-9 with TRBJ2-1, with TRBD1 identical over 10 bases. Germline trimming cut 5 bases from V and 12 bases from J; bases unmatched to any gene: 4. The germline V gene encodes CDR1 SEHNR and CDR2 FQNEAQ (reference sequence). CDR3 size: 12 residues. The CDR3 region is CASSLGQGMQFF. CDR3 nucleotides: TGTGCCAGCAGCCTGGGACAGGGGATGCAGTTCTTC.

The chain joins TRBV18 to TRBJ1-3; possible D gene TRBD1, 5 bases. Germline loops: CDR1 KGHSH, CDR2 LQKENI. CDR3 length equals 16 residues. With 8 bases removed from V and 0 bases from J, the gap between germline ends came to 17 bases. CDR3 sequence: CASNRIGGVSGNTIYF. CDR3 in DNA: TGTGCCAGCAACCGTATCGGGGGAGTCTCTGGAAACACCATATATTTT.

The J gene is TRBJ2-3, the V gene TRBV7-2, with D uncertain. CDR1 and CDR2 from the germline V gene are SGHTA and FQGNSA. Between the trimmed V and J ends, which lost 8 bases and 4 bases, there was a span of 16 bases. The length of the CDR3 is 14 residues. CDR3 DNA sequence: TGTGCCAGCGTTCACTTGTCCCGGGCAGATACGCAGTATTTT. Protein sequence: CASVHLSRADTQYF.

V is TRBV19 and J is TRBJ1-5, with D perhaps TRBD1 (6 bases). V lost 2 bases and J 6 bases, leaving 11 bases between the germline ends. CDR1 is LNHDA, CDR2 SQIVND, per germline (reference sequence). This CDR3 has 14 residues. CDR3 protein: CASSITQGSQPQHF. CDR3 sequence (DNA): TGTGCCAGTAGTATAACACAGGGCAGTCAGCCCCAGCATTTT.

The V call is TRBV30, the J call TRBJ2-7, with 8 bases matching TRBD1. Trimming removed 3 bases from V and 0 bases from J; junction bases left unmatched: 7. Germline values: CDR1 GTSNPN, CDR2 SVGIG (reference sequence). The CDR3 is made up of 15 amino acids. This CDR3 reads CAWRYRDRSSYEQYF. The CDR3 nucleotides are TGTGCCTGGAGGTACCGGGACAGGAGCTCCTACGAGCAGTACTTC.

V usage is TRBV25-1 and J usage is TRBJ1-3, with 10 bases aligning to TRBD1. Germline V gives CDR1 MGHDK, CDR2 SYGVNS. This CDR3 has 17 residues. Germline trimming cut 5 bases from V and 1 base from J; bases unmatched to any gene: 8. CDR3 in amino acids: CASSNGQGGISGNTIYF. CDR3 in DNA: TGTGCCAGCAGTAACGGACAGGGGGGGATTTCTGGAAACACCATATATTTT.

CDR3 in amino acids: CASSVLAGGYNEQFF. In DNA form, the CDR3 reads TGTGCCAGCAGCGTACTAGCGGGGGGATACAATGAGCAGTTCTTC. This chain joins TRBV6-6 and TRBJ2-1; TRBD2 agrees at 12 bases. In germline, CDR1 is MNHNY, CDR2 SVGAGI (reference sequence). The CDR3 has 15 amino acids. The J segment lost 4 bases and the V segment lost 6 bases, leaving 4 bases of the junction unmatched.

V is TRBV5-1 and J is TRBJ2-7, with 11 bases matching TRBD2. Germline assignment: CDR1 SGHRS and CDR2 YFSETQ. The CDR3 loop spans 14 amino acids. With 0 bases clipped from V and 6 bases from J, the junction kept 2 bases outside the gene matches. The CDR3 region has the DNA TGCGCCAGCAGCTTGGGTACTAGCGGGAGCGAGCAGTACTTC. This translates into CASSLGTSGSEQYF. Drawing the rest from reference TRBV5-1 and TRBJ2-7, the complete variable domain is KAGVTQTPRYLIKTRGQQVTLSCSPISGHRSVSWYQQTPGQGLQFLFEYFSETQRNKGNFPGRFSGRQFSNSRSEMNVSTLELGDSALYLCASSLGTSGSEQYFGPGTRLTVT.

This rearrangement joins TRBV7-9 to TRBJ2-5; 9 positions agree with TRBD2. CDR3 length equals 14 residues. The junction had 7 bases not matched to a gene; V was cut back by 4 bases and J by 7 bases. Germline lookup yields CDR1 SEHNR and CDR2 FQNEAQ (reference sequence). DNA of the CDR3: TGTGCCAGCAGCTCAAGCGGGGGGAATGGGACCCAGTACTTC. Protein product: CASSSSGGNGTQYF.

The J gene is TRBJ1-6, the V gene TRBV9; D not resolved. CDR3 length equals 15 residues. The germline CDR1 and CDR2 sequences are SGDLS and YYNGEE. V lost 0 bases, J lost 7 bases, and 11 bases lay in between. The CDR3 sequence: CASSVDSLPNSPLHF. For the CDR3, the DNA is TGTGCCAGCAGCGTAGACTCCCTCCCCAATTCACCCCTCCACTTT.

This clone was seen once. This rearrangement joins TRBV5-1 to TRBJ2-5, with D perhaps TRBD1 (5 bases). Looked up from germline, CDR1 is SGHRS and CDR2 is YFSETQ. This CDR3 comprises 15 residues. V lost 1 base, J lost 2 bases, and 12 bases lay in between. The CDR3 sequence: CASSLQVTVQETQYF. CDR3 bases: TGCGCCAGCAGCTTGCAGGTGACAGTACAAGAGACCCAGTACTTC. The whole variable domain, remainder taken from reference TRBV5-1 and TRBJ2-5, is KAGVTQTPRYLIKTRGQQVTLSCSPISGHRSVSWYQQTPGQGLQFLFEYFSETQRNKGNFPGRFSGRQFSNSRSEMNVSTLELGDSALYLCASSLQVTVQETQYFGPGTRLLVL.

The chain employs TRBV10-1 and TRBJ2-3; TRBD2 matches at 10 bases. The V and J ends lost 5 bases and 4 bases, in that order; junction bases with no gene match: 6. The V gene's germline CDR1 is WNHNN and CDR2 SYGVQD (reference sequence). This CDR3 is built from 15 residues. The CDR3 loop is CASSPGLANSDTQYF. For the CDR3, the DNA is TGCGCCAGCAGTCCGGGACTAGCGAATTCAGATACGCAGTATTTT.

In this sample, this clone turned up once. The chain uses TRBV20-1 and TRBJ2-2; D is perhaps TRBD2 (5 bases). V was trimmed by 3 bases and J by 7 bases, leaving 15 bases between them. The CDR3 extends over 14 amino acids. The germline gives CDR1 DFQATT, CDR2 SNEGSKA (reference sequence). The CDR3 here is CSASMRASVGELFF. In DNA form, the CDR3 reads TGCAGTGCTAGTATGAGGGCCTCGGTCGGGGAGCTGTTTTTT.

The rearrangement joins TRBV7-9 to TRBJ2-5, with 10 nucleotides matching TRBD2. V gave up 2 bases and J gave up 1 base; unmatched junction bases: 13. From germline, CDR1 is SEHNR and CDR2 FQNEAQ (reference sequence). This CDR3 region has 19 residues. CDR3 bases: TGTGCCAGCAGCTTACAGCCCGGGACTAGCGAATACCCCCAAGAGACCCAGTACTTC. Translating gives CASSLQPGTSEYPQETQYF.

This chain connects TRBV24-1 to TRBJ2-3; TRBD1 aligns across 7 bases. With V trimmed by 4 bases and J by 0 bases, 6 bases remained unmatched. CDR1 is KGHDR, CDR2 SFDVKD, per germline. CDR3 size: 16 residues. The CDR3 DNA sequence: TGTGCCACCAGTGAAGATGGCAGGGGGAGCACAGATACGCAGTATTTT. This codes for CATSEDGRGSTDTQYF.